Following are 10 T cell receptor beta chains from one sample sequenced in a study of PD-L1 blockade in urothelial cancer. Data came from immunoSEQ multiplex PCR; TCRdb stores just in-frame clones and leaves some out. Among tens of thousands of clones listed, 91% were seen once. Described time point: peripheral blood 6 weeks after treatment start. This material consisted of PBMCs, taken around atezolizumab (anti-PD-L1) treatment. These receptor sequences come from a man aged 70-80 years with urothelial cancer.

This chain joins TRBV7-9 and TRBJ2-2; no firm D call. The CDR3 is 13 amino acids. The germline V gene has CDR1 SEHNR and CDR2 FQNEAQ (reference sequence). Trimming removed 5 bases from V and 3 bases from J, with 7 bases in between. The CDR3 DNA follows: TGTGCCAGCAGCCCCCGGGACACCGGGGAGCTGTTTTTT. This sequence encodes CASSPRDTGELFF.

The rearrangement uses TRBV2 and TRBJ1-3, with TRBD1 matching 9 bases. The germline gives CDR1 SNHLY, CDR2 FYNNEI. The CDR3 length is 14 residues. The V segment lost 7 bases and the J segment 5 bases; nucleotides outside the gene matches: 6. CDR3 DNA sequence: TGTGCCAGCAACGCCGGACAGGGGAGAAACACCATATATTTT. Translated: CASNAGQGRNTIYF.

This chain connects TRBV18 to TRBJ2-1, with 10 bases lining up with TRBD2. V lost 5 bases and J lost 4; bases outside the gene matches: 5. This CDR3 has 15 amino acids. Germline values: CDR1 KGHSH, CDR2 LQKENI. CDR3: CASSATSGPYNEQFF. The CDR3 DNA is TGTGCCAGCTCAGCGACTAGCGGGCCTTACAATGAGCAGTTCTTC.

This clone appeared once. The chain links TRBV5-1 to TRBJ2-6, with D possibly being TRBD1 (5 bases). CDR1 and CDR2 from the germline V gene are SGHRS and YFSETQ. The CDR3 runs 18 residues. With 1 base removed from V and 0 bases from J, the gap between germline ends came to 14 bases. The DNA of the CDR3 is TGCGCCAGCAGCTTGACAGGCAGGGCCATCTCTGGGGCCAACGTCCTGACTTTC. This gives the protein CASSLTGRAISGANVLTF.

The CDR3: CASRRGGAAYEQYF. The CDR3 coding sequence is TGTGCCAGCAGGCGGGGCGGGGCAGCCTACGAGCAGTACTTC. This chain joins TRBV6-5 and TRBJ2-7; the D gene is possibly TRBD2 (6 bases). The CDR3 consists of 14 residues. CDR1 and CDR2 from the germline V gene are MNHEY and SVGAGI. Trimming cost V 6 bases and J 2 bases, with 14 bases left between them.

The chain combines TRBV6-8 with TRBJ1-1; D ambiguous. This CDR3 spans 11 amino acids. V lost 8 bases to trimming and J lost 4 bases, with 8 bases between them. CDR1 is MNHGY and CDR2 is SAAAGT in the germline V gene. CDR3 protein: CASPHPTEAFF. The CDR3 region has the DNA TGTGCCAGCCCCCATCCCACTGAAGCTTTCTTT.

V gene TRBV6-5 combines with J gene TRBJ2-3; 7 nucleotides align to TRBD2. Losses at the gene ends were 0 bases for V and 1 base for J; bases not matched to a gene: 4. The CDR3 has 16 amino acids. In germline, CDR1 is MNHEY, CDR2 SVGAGI. The CDR3 nucleotides are TGTGCCAGCAGTTACTCTGGGCTAGCGGGCACAGATACGCAGTATTTT. It translates to CASSYSGLAGTDTQYF.

V gene TRBV9 combines with J gene TRBJ2-3, with a tentative D call TRBD2 (5 bases). CDR1 and CDR2 (germline): SGDLS, YYNGEE. This CDR3 contains 13 residues. Trimming stripped 4 bases from V and 0 bases from J, with 6 bases between. Written as DNA, the CDR3 is TGTGCCAGCAGCCCGGGGAGCACAGATACGCAGTATTTT. It specifies CASSPGSTDTQYF.

The V call is TRBV7-6, the J call TRBJ1-1; 7 bases agree with TRBD1. The length of the CDR3 is 14 residues. Germline V gene data show CDR1 as SGHVS and CDR2 as FNYEAQ. V dropped 6 bases and J dropped 1; count of bases not matched to a gene: 5. CDR3 sequence reads: CASSTGQQNTEAFF. CDR3 DNA: TGTGCCAGCAGTACGGGACAGCAGAACACTGAAGCTTTCTTT.

J is TRBJ2-7 and V is TRBV4-2; TRBD2 agrees at 10 bases. CDR1 is LGHNA and CDR2 is YNFKEQ in the germline V gene. Trimming removed 1 base from V and 9 bases from J; junction bases left unmatched: 18. This CDR3 comprises 18 residues. The CDR3 DNA sequence: TGTGCCAGCAGCCAAGGTCTGGAAGCGAGCGGGAGGGGGGTAGGGCAGTACTTC. This codes for CASSQGLEASGRGVGQYF.